What follows are 14 T cell receptor beta chains derived from one specimen sequenced in a study of graft-versus-host responses after intestinal transplantation. Their target antigens are unknown. Produced via immunoSEQ multiplex PCR; TCRdb's table is partial and in-frame only. The data hold over 70,000 clones, with around 91% observed a single time. The sample in question was unstimulated CD8+ T cells sorted from spleen or lymph node cells, obtained before transplant. Source of these receptors: a human donor who was the organ donor for an intestinal transplant.

The chain has TRBV28 and TRBJ1-4, with a tentative D call TRBD1 (5 bases). Germline lookup yields CDR1 MDHEN and CDR2 SYDVKM. This CDR3 has 10 amino acids. V lost 6 bases and J 10 bases, leaving 6 bases between the germline ends. The CDR3 coding sequence is TGTGCCAGCAGGGGGGGAAAACTGTTTTTT. This codes for CASRGGKLFF.

The chain links TRBV4-1 to TRBJ2-2, with D uncertain. Deletions cut 2 bases from V and 4 bases from J, with 11 bases between. The CDR3 runs to 15 residues. Germline loops: CDR1 MGHRA, CDR2 YSYEKL. The CDR3 nucleotides are TGCGCCAGCAGCCAAAACCTAGTCGGCACCGGGGAGCTGTTTTTT. Translating it yields CASSQNLVGTGELFF.

A few counts support this clone. The CDR3: CASSYSSQSSGVEQYV. In DNA, the CDR3 is TGTGCCAGCAGTTACTCCTCACAGTCGTCCGGGGTCGAGCAGTACGTC. The chain joins TRBV6-6 to TRBJ2-7; a weak D match, TRBD2 (5 bases). CDR1 and CDR2 (germline): MNHNY, SVGAGI (reference sequence). Trimming left V 0 bases short and J 6 bases short, with 18 bases between. CDR3 length: 16 amino acids.

J is TRBJ1-1 and V is TRBV12-2. TRBV12-2 is labeled a pseudogene. CDR3 length: 15 amino acids. The CDR3 sequence: CASRLGGSQNTEAFF. CDR3 sequence (DNA): TGTGCAAGTCGCTTAGGCGGCAGTCAGAACACTGAAGCTTTCTTT.

The rearrangement joins TRBV19 to TRBJ1-2, with 9 nucleotides matching TRBD1. V lost 4 bases and J lost 8; bases outside the gene matches: 14. This CDR3 has 16 residues. Germline V gene sequence: CDR1 LNHDA, CDR2 SQIVND (reference sequence). The CDR3 DNA is TGTGCCAGTAGTACCCTTCCGGGACAGGGAGGCGAGGGCTACACCTTC. It translates to CASSTLPGQGGEGYTF.

The rearrangement joins TRBV5-1 to TRBJ2-5; D may be TRBD1 (5 bases). Germline lookup yields CDR1 SGHRS and CDR2 YFSETQ. V was pared by 1 base and J by 2 bases, with 9 bases between. The CDR3 spans 14 residues. CDR3 sequence (DNA): TGCGCCAGCAGCTTGACCAGGGCACAAGAGACCCAGTACTTC. The encoded protein is CASSLTRAQETQYF. The entire variable domain, with the rest obtained from reference TRBV5-1 and TRBJ2-5, is as follows: KAGVTQTPRYLIKTRGQQVTLSCSPISGHRSVSWYQQTPGQGLQFLFEYFSETQRNKGNFPGRFSGRQFSNSRSEMNVSTLELGDSALYLCASSLTRAQETQYFGPGTRLLVL.

This sequence joins TRBV5-3 and TRBJ1-1; D is possibly TRBD1 (6 bases). TRBV5-3 is recorded as an ORF, its role being uncertain. The V end lost 0 bases, the J end lost 1 base, and 10 bases lay between the germline ends. The CDR3 has 15 residues. CDR3 sequence (DNA): TGTGCCAGAAGCTTGGCCGCGACAGGGAACACTGAAGCTTTCTTT. It encodes CARSLAATGNTEAFF.

Turning to this clone: The sample has other DNA sequences that encode this CDR3 too. The genes are TRBV6-5 and TRBJ1-5, with a weak D call TRBD1 (6 bases). The germline V and J ends were trimmed by 8 bases and 4 bases, with 9 bases remaining between them. Germline lookup yields CDR1 MNHEY and CDR2 SVGAGI. The CDR3 loop spans 12 amino acids. The CDR3 is CASRTENQPQHF. For the CDR3, the DNA is TGTGCCAGCCGGACAGAAAATCAGCCCCAGCATTTT.

The chain couples TRBV19 to TRBJ1-2; possible D gene TRBD1, 5 bases. CDR1 LNHDA and CDR2 SQIVND come from the germline V gene (reference sequence). This CDR3 comprises 13 residues. V lost 0 bases and J lost 6, with 8 bases in between. CDR3 bases: TGTGCCAGTAGTATAGACTACAGGAATGGCTACACCTTC. Protein sequence: CASSIDYRNGYTF.

The chain carries TRBV9 and TRBJ2-6; D may be TRBD2 (6 bases). V lost 2 bases and J 5 bases, leaving 11 bases between the germline ends. CDR3 length: 15 residues. Germline loops: CDR1 SGDLS, CDR2 YYNGEE. The DNA of the CDR3 is TGTGCCAGCAGCGTGAGACTAGGCCGGGCCAACGTCCTGACTTTC. Residues: CASSVRLGRANVLTF. The variable domain in full, with the rest retrieved from reference TRBV9 and TRBJ2-6, is DSGVTQTPKHLITATGQRVTLRCSPRSGDLSVYWYQQSLDQGLQFLIQYYNGEERAKGNILERFSAQQFPDLHSELNLSSLELGDSALYFCASSVRLGRANVLTFGAGSRLTVL.

The J gene is TRBJ2-1, the V gene TRBV7-9, with no clear D. This CDR3 contains 12 residues. Trimming removed 5 bases at V and 8 bases at J, with 10 bases between. In germline, CDR1 is SEHNR, CDR2 FQNEAQ (reference sequence). As DNA, the CDR3 is TGTGCCAGCAGCCGCCTCGAGGATGAGCAGTTCTTC. Translated: CASSRLEDEQFF.

The V gene is TRBV6-1, the J gene TRBJ1-2; unclear D gene. V dropped 2 bases and J dropped 6 bases, with 10 bases sitting between them. The CDR3 covers 13 residues. Germline V lookup: CDR1 MNHNS, CDR2 SASEGT. The CDR3 reads CASSESVGDGYTF. CDR3 in DNA: TGTGCCAGCAGTGAATCGGTCGGGGATGGCTACACCTTC.

The chain uses TRBV4-1 and TRBJ1-6; D gene unclear. V was clipped by 4 bases and J by 1 base, with 17 bases between them. Per germline, CDR1 MGHRA and CDR2 YSYEKL. The CDR3 covers 18 residues. The CDR3 is CASSPWPGSFSYNSPLHF. As DNA, the CDR3 is TGCGCCAGCAGCCCCTGGCCGGGGTCTTTTTCCTATAATTCACCCCTCCACTTT.

The DNA for the CDR3 is TGTGCCAGCAGCCATGGAGGTGATCAGCCCCAGCATTTT. Translating gives CASSHGGDQPQHF. The V call is TRBV13, the J call TRBJ1-5, with D uncertain. The CDR3 contains 13 residues. The V end lost 5 bases, the J end lost 5 bases, and 10 bases lay between the germline ends. Germline V gene sequence: CDR1 PRHDT, CDR2 FYEKMQ (reference sequence).